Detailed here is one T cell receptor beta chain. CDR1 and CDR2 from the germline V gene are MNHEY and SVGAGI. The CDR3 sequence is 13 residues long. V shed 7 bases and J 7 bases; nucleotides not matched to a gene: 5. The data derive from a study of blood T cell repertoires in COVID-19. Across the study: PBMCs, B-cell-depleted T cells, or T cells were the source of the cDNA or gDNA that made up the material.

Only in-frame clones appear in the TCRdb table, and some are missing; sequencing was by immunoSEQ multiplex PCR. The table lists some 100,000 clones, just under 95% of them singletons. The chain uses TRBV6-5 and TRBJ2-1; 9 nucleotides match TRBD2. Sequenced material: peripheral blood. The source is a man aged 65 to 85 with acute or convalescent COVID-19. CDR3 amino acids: CASTRAGGNEQFF. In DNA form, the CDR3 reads TGTGCCAGCACCCGAGCGGGAGGTAATGAGCAGTTCTTC.